This T cell receptor beta chain comes out of a study of blood T cells in healthy people across ages (dated by TCRdb to 2013 to 2016). At the level of the whole study: Template switching captured roughly one uniquely barcoded TCR beta cDNA molecule per two T cells in model experiments. To track age-related changes in TCR beta repertoire diversity, the study relied on deep sequencing normalized with unique cDNA molecular identifiers. Donors were grouped into four age groups: young (average 16 years), middle-aged (39), aged (around 56) and long-lived (about 82). To avoid experimental bias, donors of different ages were distributed randomly across sequencing lanes. Using the same blood draw, the study looked at two additional independent replicas of 1 million unique cDNA reads for two donors, one aged 18 to 30 and the other aged 80 or older. What the authors observed across the whole study: Because donor CMV infection status was unknown, age-related changes in expanded clonotypes were potentially confounded. The long-lived group showed more naive CD4+ T cells, fewer expanded clones and increased TCR diversity than the aged group, suggesting age selection. The percentage of naive T cells measured by flow cytometry correlated strongly with observed TCR beta diversity. Observed TCR beta diversity per million T cells fell roughly linearly with age, and a significant reduction was already apparent by age approximately 40. Total diversity estimates from one million sequenced T cells were considered lower bounds and underestimates. Because profiling used bulk unsorted PBMCs, naive and antigen-experienced compartments could not be compared conclusively.

The method was 5' RACE. Sequencing used an Illumina HiSeq 2500. A second PCR of about 7 to 12 cycles was run with a J-beta primer mix and a sample-barcoded 5' primer. A unique molecular identifier was introduced onto each TCR beta cDNA molecule by a template-switch 5' adaptor carrying 12 random nucleotides. At least 3 million CDR3-containing paired-end reads were obtained from each sample. First-strand cDNA synthesis was performed from all RNA using the Mint cDNA synthesis kit, with priming by a TRBC-specific oligonucleotide. Following uracil-DNA glycosylase treatment, all cDNA underwent a first 18-cycle PCR with the universal primers M1SS and BC2_uni_R. On the authors' methods: For normalization, 1 million high-quality reads, each with a distinct molecular identifier, were randomly selected from each sample. Instead of being binned into consensus sequences, reads with shared molecular identifiers were discarded. CDR3 identification, clonotype clustering and error correction used MiTCR with a Q25 quality threshold and the strictest error-elimination algorithm. A nonparametric unseen species model with Euler transformation was used to estimate a lower bound on total TCR beta diversity. The public reads were run again by TCRdb, first through fastp at Q25 and then through MiXCR, and only productive beta chains were kept. Entries are consolidated by CDR3 protein sequence, retaining the most common genes and DNA. The V and J calls, along with clone size, are taken from TCRdb and not from the paper's own processing. This sample gives around 990,000 distinct CDR3 sequences in total; less than 45% of them show up just once. Around 14% of the sample belongs to the ten largest clones.

There are a few counts of this clonotype. This receptor's antigen is unknown. Per-base qualities were not stored, and no clone one base away is much larger. V is reduced by 3 bases and J by 0 bases, leaving a spacing of 11 bases between them. Inclusive of the bounding cysteine and phenylalanine, the CDR3 is 14 residues long. CDR3 DNA only is kept here, 42 bases in frame from base 1. Per the germline V gene (reference sequence), DFQATT is the CDR1 and SNEGSKA is the CDR2. Donors were a few dozen systemically healthy Caucasian individuals from Russia aged roughly 6 to 90 years. Each donor gave approximately 9.3 milliliters of peripheral blood, collected into EDTA-treated Vacutainer tubes. PBMCs were isolated by Ficoll-Paque density-gradient centrifugation, with at least 6 million obtained per sample. Total RNA was extracted from PBMCs with Trizol reagent, with at least 5 micrograms obtained per sample. For every donor, an aliquot of PBMCs went through flow cytometry to measure the percentages of naive CD45RAhigh/CD27high T cells.

The chain uses TRBV20-1 and TRBJ1-1; no D segment can be confidently identified. The sequence came from a man between 18 and 29 years old in good health. Sequenced: blood. The CDR3 amino acid sequence is: CSASLGSMNTEAFF. The nucleotide sequence is TGCAGTGCTAGTTTGGGGTCAATGAACACTGAAGCTTTCTTT.